These T cell receptor beta chains were read from a single sample in a study of CD8 T cells in Susac syndrome. From the immunoSEQ multiplex PCR reads, TCRdb called clonotypes with MiXCR, one entry per CDR3 protein. The data contain around 150,000 distinct CDR3 sequences, about 94% of them singletons. The sequencing sample was made of CD4+ T cells from PBMCs. These receptors were collected from a human donor in good health. CDR3s include the opening cysteine and the closing phenylalanine or tryptophan. The order of the fields is clone size, J gene, D gene, V gene, CDR3 protein, CDR3 DNA. D genes are given only for firm matches. Clone size appears in some rows only: once, few, many, or a class for an expanded clone.

clone size: .; J gene: TRBJ1-2; D gene: .; V gene: TRBV3-1; CDR3 protein: CASSQDAREYGYTF; CDR3 DNA: TGTGCCAGCAGCCAAGACGCCAGGGAGTATGGCTACACCTTC
clone size: .; J gene: TRBJ1-1; D gene: .; V gene: TRBV24-1; CDR3 protein: CATLKRYLGTEAFF; CDR3 DNA: TGTGCCACCCTTAAGAGGTATCTAGGCACTGAAGCTTTCTTT
clone size: .; J gene: TRBJ1-1; D gene: .; V gene: TRBV4-2; CDR3 protein: CASSQDGNTEAFF; CDR3 DNA: TGTGCCAGCAGCCAGGACGGGAACACTGAAGCTTTCTTT
clone size: .; J gene: TRBJ1-2; D gene: .; V gene: TRBV3-1; CDR3 protein: CASSQGGGRDGYTF; CDR3 DNA: TGTGCCAGCAGCCAAGGAGGGGGGCGGGATGGCTACACCTTC
clone size: once; J gene: TRBJ1-1; D gene: .; V gene: TRBV2; CDR3 protein: CASSEEGGEAFF; CDR3 DNA: TGTGCCAGCAGTGAAGAGGGGGGGGAAGCTTTCTTT
clone size: .; J gene: TRBJ2-6; D gene: .; V gene: TRBV5-1; CDR3 protein: CASSLAGLNSGANVLTF; CDR3 DNA: TGCGCCAGCAGCTTGGCCGGACTGAACTCTGGGGCCAACGTCCTGACTTTC
clone size: .; J gene: TRBJ2-7; D gene: TRBD2; V gene: TRBV7-2; CDR3 protein: CASSQTSGGYEQYF; CDR3 DNA: TGTGCCAGCAGCCAGACTAGCGGGGGTTACGAGCAGTACTTC
clone size: .; J gene: TRBJ2-1; D gene: TRBD2; V gene: TRBV12-3/TRBV12-4; CDR3 protein: CASSLGSGGVGEQFF; CDR3 DNA: TGTGCCAGCAGTTTGGGGAGCGGGGGGGTCGGTGAGCAGTTCTTC
clone size: once; J gene: TRBJ1-2; D gene: .; V gene: TRBV12-3/TRBV12-4; CDR3 protein: CASSLLQRSAGYTF; CDR3 DNA: TGTGCCAGCAGTCTCCTACAGAGAAGCGCTGGCTACACCTTC
clone size: .; J gene: TRBJ2-5; D gene: .; V gene: TRBV6-2/TRBV6-3; CDR3 protein: CASSYRQETQYF; CDR3 DNA: TGTGCCAGCAGTTACCGGCAAGAGACCCAGTACTTC
clone size: .; J gene: TRBJ2-7; D gene: .; V gene: TRBV20-1; CDR3 protein: CKTQGGGEQYF; CDR3 DNA: TGCAAAACTCAGGGGGGAGGGGAGCAGTACTTC
clone size: .; J gene: TRBJ1-6; D gene: .; V gene: TRBV3-1; CDR3 protein: CASSQDQGNSPLHF; CDR3 DNA: TGTGCCAGCAGCCAAGATCAGGGTAATTCACCCCTCCACTTT
clone size: .; J gene: TRBJ2-5; D gene: .; V gene: TRBV23-1; CDR3 protein: CASTPGESREQETQYF; CDR3 DNA: TGCGCCAGCACCCCCGGAGAGAGCAGGGAACAAGAGACCCAGTACTTC
clone size: .; J gene: TRBJ2-5; D gene: .; V gene: TRBV7-9; CDR3 protein: CASSPGQGGETQYF; CDR3 DNA: TGTGCCAGCAGCCCCGGACAGGGAGGGGAGACCCAGTACTTC
clone size: .; J gene: TRBJ1-1; D gene: .; V gene: TRBV3-1; CDR3 protein: CASSQVDTEAFF; CDR3 DNA: TGTGCCAGCAGCCAAGTTGACACTGAAGCTTTCTTT
clone size: .; J gene: TRBJ1-2; D gene: .; V gene: TRBV29-1; CDR3 protein: CSVRGADYGYTF; CDR3 DNA: TGCAGCGTTCGAGGAGCGGACTATGGCTACACCTTC
clone size: .; J gene: TRBJ1-1; D gene: .; V gene: TRBV19; CDR3 protein: CASSSGAREAFF; CDR3 DNA: TGTGCCAGTAGTAGTGGGGCTCGGGAAGCTTTCTTT
clone size: .; J gene: TRBJ1-5; D gene: TRBD1; V gene: TRBV6-2/TRBV6-3; CDR3 protein: CASADREGQPQHF; CDR3 DNA: TGTGCCAGCGCCGACAGGGAAGGTCAGCCCCAGCATTTT
clone size: .; J gene: TRBJ1-2; D gene: TRBD1; V gene: TRBV30; CDR3 protein: CAWSGDRGIGGYTF; CDR3 DNA: TGTGCCTGGAGTGGTGACAGGGGGATCGGTGGCTACACCTTC
clone size: .; J gene: TRBJ2-7; D gene: .; V gene: TRBV4-2; CDR3 protein: CASSQDLTRQVPYEQYF; CDR3 DNA: TGTGCCAGCAGCCAAGATCTAACTAGACAGGTCCCCTACGAGCAGTACTTC
clone size: .; J gene: TRBJ2-7; D gene: .; V gene: TRBV6-2/TRBV6-3; CDR3 protein: CASSHDTYEQYF; CDR3 DNA: TGTGCCAGCAGCCACGACACCTACGAGCAGTACTTC
clone size: .; J gene: TRBJ1-1; D gene: .; V gene: TRBV5-1; CDR3 protein: CASSPSVGAEAFF; CDR3 DNA: TGCGCCAGCAGCCCATCGGTGGGCGCTGAAGCTTTCTTT
clone size: .; J gene: TRBJ2-3; D gene: TRBD1; V gene: TRBV7-2; CDR3 protein: CASSPTGSVTDTQYF; CDR3 DNA: TGTGCCAGCAGCCCGACAGGGTCAGTAACAGATACGCAGTATTTT
clone size: .; J gene: TRBJ2-7; D gene: .; V gene: TRBV7-9; CDR3 protein: CASSPAGLREQYF; CDR3 DNA: TGTGCCAGCAGCCCTGCGGGCCTCCGGGAGCAGTACTTC
clone size: .; J gene: TRBJ2-7; D gene: .; V gene: TRBV6-1; CDR3 protein: CASSSDDEQYF; CDR3 DNA: TGTGCCAGCAGCTCGGACGACGAGCAGTACTTC
clone size: .; J gene: TRBJ1-5; D gene: .; V gene: TRBV19; CDR3 protein: CASSFRDQPQHF; CDR3 DNA: TGTGCCAGTAGCTTTCGGGATCAGCCCCAGCATTTT
clone size: .; J gene: TRBJ2-5; D gene: .; V gene: TRBV29-1; CDR3 protein: CSVEERETQYF; CDR3 DNA: TGCAGCGTTGAAGAGAGGGAGACCCAGTACTTC
clone size: .; J gene: TRBJ2-3; D gene: TRBD2; V gene: TRBV28; CDR3 protein: CASTGGPDTQYF; CDR3 DNA: TGTGCCTCCACGGGGGGGCCCGATACGCAGTATTTT
clone size: .; J gene: TRBJ2-5; D gene: .; V gene: TRBV5-4; CDR3 protein: CASSLVQQQETQYF; CDR3 DNA: TGTGCCAGCAGCTTGGTACAGCAACAAGAGACCCAGTACTTC
clone size: .; J gene: TRBJ2-1; D gene: .; V gene: TRBV4-3; CDR3 protein: CASSQAGQFSNEQFF; CDR3 DNA: TGCGCCAGCAGCCAAGCCGGACAGTTTAGCAATGAGCAGTTCTTC
clone size: once; J gene: TRBJ2-3; D gene: .; V gene: TRBV7-2; CDR3 protein: CASTPRTGSTDTQYF; CDR3 DNA: TGTGCCAGCACCCCCCGGACCGGGAGCACAGATACGCAGTATTTT
clone size: .; J gene: TRBJ2-5; D gene: TRBD2; V gene: TRBV7-2; CDR3 protein: CASSFDPGLAEETQYF; CDR3 DNA: TGTGCCAGCAGCTTTGACCCGGGACTAGCGGAAGAGACCCAGTACTTC
clone size: .; J gene: TRBJ1-1; D gene: .; V gene: TRBV3-1; CDR3 protein: CASSARTVHTEAFF; CDR3 DNA: TGTGCCAGCAGCGCCAGGACAGTTCACACTGAAGCTTTCTTT
clone size: .; J gene: TRBJ1-1; D gene: TRBD1; V gene: TRBV4-2; CDR3 protein: CASSQADRGWNTEAFF; CDR3 DNA: TGTGCCAGCAGCCAAGCGGACAGGGGGTGGAACACTGAAGCTTTCTTT
clone size: .; J gene: TRBJ1-2; D gene: .; V gene: TRBV2; CDR3 protein: CASNQMGSYTF; CDR3 DNA: TGTGCCAGCAACCAGATGGGCAGCTACACCTTC
clone size: .; J gene: TRBJ1-1; D gene: TRBD1; V gene: TRBV7-9; CDR3 protein: CASSSSTGTGGTEAFF; CDR3 DNA: TGTGCCAGCAGCTCGAGTACCGGGACAGGAGGCACTGAAGCTTTCTTT
clone size: .; J gene: TRBJ1-1; D gene: .; V gene: TRBV20-1; CDR3 protein: CSARGSIGYTEAFF; CDR3 DNA: TGCAGTGCTAGGGGGAGTATCGGTTACACTGAAGCTTTCTTT
clone size: .; J gene: TRBJ1-6; D gene: .; V gene: TRBV20-1; CDR3 protein: CSASFRENSPLHF; CDR3 DNA: TGCAGTGCTAGCTTCAGGGAAAATTCACCCCTCCACTTT
clone size: .; J gene: TRBJ2-7; D gene: .; V gene: TRBV20-1; CDR3 protein: CSAGDTYYEQYF; CDR3 DNA: TGCAGTGCTGGGGACACCTACTACGAGCAGTACTTC
clone size: .; J gene: TRBJ2-2; D gene: TRBD2; V gene: TRBV5-6; CDR3 protein: CASMRGDPNTGELFF; CDR3 DNA: TGTGCCAGCATGCGGGGGGACCCGAACACCGGGGAGCTGTTTTTT
clone size: .; J gene: TRBJ1-1; D gene: .; V gene: TRBV3-1; CDR3 protein: CASSQDRRVSEAFF; CDR3 DNA: TGTGCCAGCAGCCAAGATCGGAGGGTTTCTGAAGCTTTCTTT
clone size: .; J gene: TRBJ2-3; D gene: TRBD1; V gene: TRBV23-1; CDR3 protein: CASSLGRTGGTDTQYF; CDR3 DNA: TGCGCCAGCAGTCTAGGACGGACAGGGGGCACAGATACGCAGTATTTT
clone size: .; J gene: TRBJ2-7; D gene: TRBD1; V gene: TRBV5-4; CDR3 protein: CASSLEQGAAGEQYF; CDR3 DNA: TGTGCCAGCAGCTTGGAACAGGGGGCGGCTGGGGAGCAGTACTTC
clone size: .; J gene: TRBJ2-7; D gene: .; V gene: TRBV7-9; CDR3 protein: CASSPPLGYSYEQYF; CDR3 DNA: TGTGCCAGCAGCCCCCCTTTGGGATACTCCTACGAGCAGTACTTC
clone size: once; J gene: TRBJ1-1; D gene: .; V gene: TRBV14; CDR3 protein: CASSQARANTEAFF; CDR3 DNA: TGTGCCAGCAGCCAAGCGCGGGCGAACACTGAAGCTTTCTTT
clone size: .; J gene: TRBJ2-2; D gene: .; V gene: TRBV24-1; CDR3 protein: CATSDLWGTGELFF; CDR3 DNA: TGTGCCACCAGTGATTTGTGGGGAACCGGGGAGCTGTTTTTT
clone size: .; J gene: TRBJ1-5; D gene: .; V gene: TRBV7-9; CDR3 protein: CASRRGNQPQHF; CDR3 DNA: TGTGCCTCGCGTCGTGGAAATCAGCCCCAGCATTTT
clone size: once; J gene: TRBJ1-5; D gene: TRBD1; V gene: TRBV15; CDR3 protein: CATSSGQGAGSQPQHF; CDR3 DNA: TGTGCCACCAGCAGTGGACAGGGGGCCGGCAGTCAGCCCCAGCATTTT
clone size: once; J gene: TRBJ2-3; D gene: TRBD2; V gene: TRBV4-3; CDR3 protein: CASSLGLAGADTQYF; CDR3 DNA: TGCGCCAGCAGCCTGGGACTAGCGGGGGCAGATACGCAGTATTTT
clone size: .; J gene: TRBJ1-2; D gene: .; V gene: TRBV29-1; CDR3 protein: CSVAAGSVNYGYTF; CDR3 DNA: TGCAGCGTTGCGGCAGGAAGCGTTAACTATGGCTACACCTTC
clone size: .; J gene: TRBJ1-6; D gene: .; V gene: TRBV5-4; CDR3 protein: CASSFSLGTEDSPLHF; CDR3 DNA: TGTGCCAGCAGCTTTAGTCTCGGGACCGAAGATTCACCCCTCCACTTT